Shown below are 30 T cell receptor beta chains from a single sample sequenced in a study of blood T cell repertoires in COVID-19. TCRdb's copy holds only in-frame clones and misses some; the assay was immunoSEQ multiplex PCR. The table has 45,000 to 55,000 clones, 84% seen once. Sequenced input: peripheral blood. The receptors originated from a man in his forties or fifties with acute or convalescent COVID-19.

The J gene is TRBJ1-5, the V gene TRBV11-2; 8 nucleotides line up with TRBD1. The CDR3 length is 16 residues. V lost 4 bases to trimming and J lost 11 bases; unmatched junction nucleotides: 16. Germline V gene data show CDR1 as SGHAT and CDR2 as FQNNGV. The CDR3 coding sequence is TGTGCCAGCAGCTCTGGCGACAGGGGTAATCATATGACCCAGCATTTT. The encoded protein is CASSSGDRGNHMTQHF.

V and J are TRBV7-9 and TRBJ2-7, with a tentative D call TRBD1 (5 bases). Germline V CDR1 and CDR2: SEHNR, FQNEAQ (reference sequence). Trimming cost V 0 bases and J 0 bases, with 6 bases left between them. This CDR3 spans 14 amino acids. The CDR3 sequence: CASSLAGLSYEQYF. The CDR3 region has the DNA TGTGCCAGCAGCTTAGCGGGGCTCTCCTACGAGCAGTACTTC.

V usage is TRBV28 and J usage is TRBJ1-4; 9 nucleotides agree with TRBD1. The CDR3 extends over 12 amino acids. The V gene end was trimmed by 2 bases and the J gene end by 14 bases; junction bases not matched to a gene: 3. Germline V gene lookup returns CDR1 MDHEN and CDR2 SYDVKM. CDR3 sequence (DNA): TGTGCCAGCAGTTTAACTACAGGGGGCCTGTTTTTT. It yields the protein CASSLTTGGLFF.

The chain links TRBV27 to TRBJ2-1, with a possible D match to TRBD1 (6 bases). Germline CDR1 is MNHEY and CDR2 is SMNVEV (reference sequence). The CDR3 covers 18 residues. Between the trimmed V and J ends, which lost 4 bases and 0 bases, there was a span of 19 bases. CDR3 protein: CASSSDGGHGNSYNEQFF. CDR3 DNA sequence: TGTGCCAGCAGTTCAGATGGGGGCCACGGGAACTCCTACAATGAGCAGTTCTTC.

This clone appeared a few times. CDR3 nucleotides: TGTGCCAGCAGCCTCCAGGGACGCCGGGAGGACGAGCAGTACTTC. It is translated as CASSLQGRREDEQYF. The genes are TRBV5-4 and TRBJ2-7, with 7 bases identical to TRBD2. The CDR3 is made up of 15 amino acids. The germline V gene encodes CDR1 SGHNT and CDR2 YYREEE (reference sequence). Losses at the gene ends were 4 bases for V and 5 bases for J; bases not matched to a gene: 12.

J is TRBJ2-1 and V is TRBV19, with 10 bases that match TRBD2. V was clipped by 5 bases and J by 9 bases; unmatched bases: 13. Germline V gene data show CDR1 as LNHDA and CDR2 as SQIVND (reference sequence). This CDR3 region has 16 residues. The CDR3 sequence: CASSARRASGSGEQFF. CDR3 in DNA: TGTGCCAGTAGTGCCCGGCGGGCTAGCGGGAGTGGTGAGCAGTTCTTC. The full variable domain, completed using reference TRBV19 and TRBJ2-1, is DGGITQSPKYLFRKEGQNVTLSCEQNLNHDAMYWYRQDPGQGLRLIYYSQIVNDFQKGDIAEGYSVSREKKESFPLTVTSAQKNPTAFYLCASSARRASGSGEQFFGPGTRLTVL.

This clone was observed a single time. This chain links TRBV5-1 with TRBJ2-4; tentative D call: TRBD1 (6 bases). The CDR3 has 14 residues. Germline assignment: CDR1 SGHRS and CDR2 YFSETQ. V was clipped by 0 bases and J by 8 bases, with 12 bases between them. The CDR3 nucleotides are TGCGCCAGCAGCTTGGGGGGGCTCATGGACATTCAGTACTTC. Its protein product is CASSLGGLMDIQYF.

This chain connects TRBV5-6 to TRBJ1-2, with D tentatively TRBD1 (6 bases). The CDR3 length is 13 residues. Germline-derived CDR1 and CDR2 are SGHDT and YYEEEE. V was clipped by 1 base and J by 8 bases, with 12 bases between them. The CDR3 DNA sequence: TGTGCCAGCAGCTTGCAGGGGCGTCAAGGCTACACCTTC. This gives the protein CASSLQGRQGYTF.

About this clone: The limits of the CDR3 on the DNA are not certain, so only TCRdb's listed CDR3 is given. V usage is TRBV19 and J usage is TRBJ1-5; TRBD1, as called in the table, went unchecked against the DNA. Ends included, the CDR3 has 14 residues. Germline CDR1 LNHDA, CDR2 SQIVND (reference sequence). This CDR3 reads CASTSDRPNQPQHF.

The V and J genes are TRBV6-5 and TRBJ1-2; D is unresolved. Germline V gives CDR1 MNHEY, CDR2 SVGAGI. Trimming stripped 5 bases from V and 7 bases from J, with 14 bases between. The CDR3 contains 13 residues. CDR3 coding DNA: TGTGCCAGCAGTCATTCAGTTCGTCCTGGCTACACCTTC. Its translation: CASSHSVRPGYTF.

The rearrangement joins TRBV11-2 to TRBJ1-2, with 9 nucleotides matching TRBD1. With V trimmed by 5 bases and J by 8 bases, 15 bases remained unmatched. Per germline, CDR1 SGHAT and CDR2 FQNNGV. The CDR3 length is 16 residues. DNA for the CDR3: TGTGCCAGCAGCCGTACCCGGGACAGGGTAAGGGAAGGCTACACCTTC. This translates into CASSRTRDRVREGYTF.

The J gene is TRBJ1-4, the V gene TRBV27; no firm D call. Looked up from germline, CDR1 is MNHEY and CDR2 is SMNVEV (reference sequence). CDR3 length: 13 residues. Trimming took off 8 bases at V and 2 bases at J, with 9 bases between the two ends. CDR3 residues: CASAGFTNEKLFF. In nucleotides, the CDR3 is TGTGCCAGCGCGGGGTTCACTAATGAAAAACTGTTTTTT.

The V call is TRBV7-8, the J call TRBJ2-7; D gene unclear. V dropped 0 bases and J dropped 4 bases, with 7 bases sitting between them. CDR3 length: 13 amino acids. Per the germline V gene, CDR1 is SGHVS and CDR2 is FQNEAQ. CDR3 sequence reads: CASSLAMTYEQYF. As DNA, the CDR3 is TGTGCCAGCAGCTTAGCGATGACTTACGAGCAGTACTTC.

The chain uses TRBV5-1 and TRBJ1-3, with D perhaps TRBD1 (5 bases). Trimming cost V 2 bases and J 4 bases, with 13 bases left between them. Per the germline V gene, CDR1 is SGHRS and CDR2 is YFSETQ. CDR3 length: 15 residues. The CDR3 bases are TGCGCCAGCAGCTTAGAAGGGGCCGACGGAAACACCATATATTTT. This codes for CASSLEGADGNTIYF.

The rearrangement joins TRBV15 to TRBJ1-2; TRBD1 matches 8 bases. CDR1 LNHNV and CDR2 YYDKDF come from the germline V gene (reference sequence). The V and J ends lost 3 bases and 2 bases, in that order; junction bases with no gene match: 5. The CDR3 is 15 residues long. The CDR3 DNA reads TGTGCCACCAGCAGGGACGGACAGGGAAACTATGGCTACACCTTC. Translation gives CATSRDGQGNYGYTF.

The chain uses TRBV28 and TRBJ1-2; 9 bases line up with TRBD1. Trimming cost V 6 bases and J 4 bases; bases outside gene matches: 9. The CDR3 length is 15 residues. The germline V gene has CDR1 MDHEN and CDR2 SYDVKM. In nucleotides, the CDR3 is TGTGCCAGCAGCCCGGGGACAGGGCGATTCTATGGCTACACCTTC. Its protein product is CASSPGTGRFYGYTF.

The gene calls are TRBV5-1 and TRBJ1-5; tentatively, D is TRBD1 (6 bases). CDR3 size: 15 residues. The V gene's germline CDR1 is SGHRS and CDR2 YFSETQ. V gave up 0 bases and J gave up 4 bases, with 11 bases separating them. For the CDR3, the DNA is TGCGCCAGCAGCTTGGAGGACAGCCTGAATCAGCCCCAGCATTTT. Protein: CASSLEDSLNQPQHF.

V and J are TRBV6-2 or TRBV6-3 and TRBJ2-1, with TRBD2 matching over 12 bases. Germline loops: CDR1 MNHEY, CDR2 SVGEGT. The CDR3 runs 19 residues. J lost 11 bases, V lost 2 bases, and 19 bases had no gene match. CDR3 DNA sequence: TGTGCCAGCAGTTACCCCACTAGCGGGGGGACAACTATCGCGAATAAGCAGTTCTTC. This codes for CASSYPTSGGTTIANKQFF.

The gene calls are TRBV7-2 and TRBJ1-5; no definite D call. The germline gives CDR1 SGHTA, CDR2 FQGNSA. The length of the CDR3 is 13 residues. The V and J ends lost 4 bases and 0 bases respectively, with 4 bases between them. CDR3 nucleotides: TGTGCCAGCAGCTCCAATAGCAATCAGCCCCAGCATTTT. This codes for CASSSNSNQPQHF.

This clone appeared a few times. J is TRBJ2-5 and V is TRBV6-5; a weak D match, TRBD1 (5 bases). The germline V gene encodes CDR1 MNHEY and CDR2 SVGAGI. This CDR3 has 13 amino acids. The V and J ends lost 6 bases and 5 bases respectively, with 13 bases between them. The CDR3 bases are TGTGCCAGCAGGCACAGGCAGTGGGAGACCCAGTACTTC. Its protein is CASRHRQWETQYF.

CDR3 amino acids: CASSHGTGYQPQHF. CDR3 sequence (DNA): TGTGCCAGCAGTCACGGGACAGGCTATCAGCCCCAGCATTTT. The chain uses TRBV6-2 or TRBV6-3 and TRBJ1-5; 8 nucleotides line up with TRBD1. With V trimmed by 5 bases and J by 5 bases, 5 bases remained unmatched. CDR1 is MNHEY, CDR2 SVGEGT, per germline. The length of the CDR3 is 14 residues.

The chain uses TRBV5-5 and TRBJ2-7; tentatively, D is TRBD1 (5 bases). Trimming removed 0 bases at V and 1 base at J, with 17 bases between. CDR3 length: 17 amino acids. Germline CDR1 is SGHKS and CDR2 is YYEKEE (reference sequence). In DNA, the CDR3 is TGTGCCAGCAGCTTGGTTTATAGTCAAGGGGTTTCCTACGAGCAGTACTTC. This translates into CASSLVYSQGVSYEQYF.

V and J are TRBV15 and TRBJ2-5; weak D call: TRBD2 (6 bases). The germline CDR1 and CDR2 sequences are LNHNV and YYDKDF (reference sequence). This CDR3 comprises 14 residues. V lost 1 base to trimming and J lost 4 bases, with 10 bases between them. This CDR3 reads CATSRAGVRETQYF. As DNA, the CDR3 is TGTGCCACCAGCAGAGCGGGAGTTCGAGAGACCCAGTACTTC.

The CDR3 reads CASKVGSYNEQFF. CDR3 in DNA: TGTGCCAGTAAAGTAGGGAGTTACAATGAGCAGTTCTTC. The rearrangement uses TRBV28 and TRBJ2-1; a possible D gene is TRBD2 (5 bases). The germline V gene has CDR1 MDHEN and CDR2 SYDVKM. The CDR3 has 13 amino acids. V was trimmed by 9 bases and J by 4 bases, leaving 13 bases between them.

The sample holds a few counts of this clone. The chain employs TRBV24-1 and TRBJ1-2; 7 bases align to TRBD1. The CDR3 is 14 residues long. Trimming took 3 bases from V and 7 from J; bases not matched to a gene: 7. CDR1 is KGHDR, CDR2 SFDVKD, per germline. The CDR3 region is CATSDLDRSGGYTF. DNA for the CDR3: TGTGCCACCAGTGATCTGGACAGGTCTGGTGGCTACACCTTC.

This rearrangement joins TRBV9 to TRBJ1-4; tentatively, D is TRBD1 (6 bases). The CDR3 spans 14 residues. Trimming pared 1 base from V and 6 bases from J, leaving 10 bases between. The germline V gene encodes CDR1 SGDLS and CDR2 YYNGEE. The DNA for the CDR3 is TGTGCCAGCAGCGTACTAGGGACACATGAAAAACTGTTTTTT. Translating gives CASSVLGTHEKLFF.

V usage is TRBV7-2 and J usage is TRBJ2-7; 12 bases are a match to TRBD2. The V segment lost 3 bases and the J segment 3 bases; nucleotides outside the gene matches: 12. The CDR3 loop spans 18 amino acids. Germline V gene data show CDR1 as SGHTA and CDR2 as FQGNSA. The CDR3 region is CASSFRQFSGLAGYEQYF. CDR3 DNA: TGTGCCAGCAGCTTCAGACAATTTTCGGGACTAGCGGGCTACGAGCAGTACTTC.

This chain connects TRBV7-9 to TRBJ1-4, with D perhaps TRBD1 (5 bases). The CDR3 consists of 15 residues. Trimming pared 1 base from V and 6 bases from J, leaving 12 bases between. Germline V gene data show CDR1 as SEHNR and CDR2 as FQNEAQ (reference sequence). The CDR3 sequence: CASSLVAAGDEKLFF. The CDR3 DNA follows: TGTGCCAGCAGCTTAGTGGCGGCGGGGGATGAAAAACTGTTTTTT.

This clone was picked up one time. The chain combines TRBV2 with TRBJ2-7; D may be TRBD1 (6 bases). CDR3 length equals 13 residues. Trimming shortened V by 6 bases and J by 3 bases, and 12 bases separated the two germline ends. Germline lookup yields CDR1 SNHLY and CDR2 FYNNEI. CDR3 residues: CASSRQVNYEQYF. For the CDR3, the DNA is TGTGCCAGCAGCCGACAGGTGAACTACGAGCAGTACTTC.

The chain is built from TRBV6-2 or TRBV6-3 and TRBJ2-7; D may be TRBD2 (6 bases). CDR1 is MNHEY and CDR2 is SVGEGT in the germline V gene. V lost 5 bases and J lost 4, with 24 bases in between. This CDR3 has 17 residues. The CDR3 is CASSGHRTRDLLYEQYF. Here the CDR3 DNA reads TGTGCCAGCAGTGGACACCGAACTCGGGACTTACTATACGAGCAGTACTTC.